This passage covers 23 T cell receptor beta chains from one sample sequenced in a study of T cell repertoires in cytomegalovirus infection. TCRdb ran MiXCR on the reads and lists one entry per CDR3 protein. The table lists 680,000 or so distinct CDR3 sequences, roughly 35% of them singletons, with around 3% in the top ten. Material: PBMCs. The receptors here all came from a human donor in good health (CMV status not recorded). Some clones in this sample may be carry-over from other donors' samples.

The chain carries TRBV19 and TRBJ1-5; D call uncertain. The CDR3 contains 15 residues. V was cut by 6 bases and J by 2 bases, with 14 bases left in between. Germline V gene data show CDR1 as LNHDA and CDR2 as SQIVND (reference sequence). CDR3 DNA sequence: TGTGCCAGTAGCGAGGGAACTCGGGGCAATCAGCCCCAGCATTTT. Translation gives CASSEGTRGNQPQHF.

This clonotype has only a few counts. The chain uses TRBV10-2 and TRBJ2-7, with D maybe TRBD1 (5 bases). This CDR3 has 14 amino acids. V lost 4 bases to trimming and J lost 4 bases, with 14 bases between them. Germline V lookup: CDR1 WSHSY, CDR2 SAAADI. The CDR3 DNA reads TGCGCCAGCAGTGCGGGCCGTAGGGGATACGAGCAGTACTTC. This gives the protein CASSAGRRGYEQYF.

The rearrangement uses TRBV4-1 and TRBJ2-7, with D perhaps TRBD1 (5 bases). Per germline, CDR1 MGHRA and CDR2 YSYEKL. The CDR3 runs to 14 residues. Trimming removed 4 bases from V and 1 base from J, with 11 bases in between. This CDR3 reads CASSPQVGSYEQYF. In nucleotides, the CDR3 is TGCGCCAGCAGCCCACAGGTAGGGTCCTACGAGCAGTACTTC.

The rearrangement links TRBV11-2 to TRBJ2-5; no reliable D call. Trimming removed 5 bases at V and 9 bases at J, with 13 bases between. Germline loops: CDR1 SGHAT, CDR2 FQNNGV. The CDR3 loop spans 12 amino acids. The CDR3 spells CASSDVVGSQYF. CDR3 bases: TGTGCCAGCAGCGACGTAGTGGGATCCCAGTACTTC.

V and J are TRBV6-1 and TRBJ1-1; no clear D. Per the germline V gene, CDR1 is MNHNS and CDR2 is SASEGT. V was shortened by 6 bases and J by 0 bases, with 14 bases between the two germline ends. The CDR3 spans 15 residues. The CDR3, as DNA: TGTGCCAGCAGATACCATCATTTAGTGAACACTGAAGCTTTCTTT. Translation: CASRYHHLVNTEAFF.

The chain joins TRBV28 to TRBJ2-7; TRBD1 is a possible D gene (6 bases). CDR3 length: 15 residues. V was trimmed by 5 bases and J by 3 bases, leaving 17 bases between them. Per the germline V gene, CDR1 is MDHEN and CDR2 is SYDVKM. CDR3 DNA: TGTGCCAGCAGTATGACCGGGACACGAAGCTACGAGCAGTACTTC. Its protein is CASSMTGTRSYEQYF.

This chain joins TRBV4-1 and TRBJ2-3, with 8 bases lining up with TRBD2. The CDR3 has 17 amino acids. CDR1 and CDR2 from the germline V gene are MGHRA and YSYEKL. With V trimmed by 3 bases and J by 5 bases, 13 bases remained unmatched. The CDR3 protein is CASSHLAGGAGRDTQYF. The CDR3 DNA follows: TGCGCCAGCAGCCACCTCGCCGGGGGGGCAGGGCGAGATACGCAGTATTTT.

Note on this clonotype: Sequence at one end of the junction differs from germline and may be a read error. The CDR3 DNA sequence: TGTGCCAACAGCCAGTGGGGGGCTGAAGCTTTCTTT. It yields the protein CANSQWGAEAFF. This chain uses TRBV4-2 with TRBJ1-1; tentatively, D is TRBD1 (5 bases). CDR3 length: 12 amino acids. Germline CDR1 and CDR2: LGHNA and YNFKEQ.

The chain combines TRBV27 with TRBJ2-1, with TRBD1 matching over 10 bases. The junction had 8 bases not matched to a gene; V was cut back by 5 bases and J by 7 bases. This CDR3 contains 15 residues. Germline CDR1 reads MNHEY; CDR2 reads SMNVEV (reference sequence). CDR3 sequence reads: CASSRRTGGGNEQFF. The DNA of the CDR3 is TGTGCCAGCAGTCGACGGACAGGGGGTGGGAATGAGCAGTTCTTC.

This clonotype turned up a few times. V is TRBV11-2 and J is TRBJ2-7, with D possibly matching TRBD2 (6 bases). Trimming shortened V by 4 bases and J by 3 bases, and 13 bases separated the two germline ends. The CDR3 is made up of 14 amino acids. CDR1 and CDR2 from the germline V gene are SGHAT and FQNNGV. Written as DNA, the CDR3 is TGTGCCAGCAGCTCCGGGAGAGGGTACTACGAGCAGTACTTC. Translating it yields CASSSGRGYYEQYF.

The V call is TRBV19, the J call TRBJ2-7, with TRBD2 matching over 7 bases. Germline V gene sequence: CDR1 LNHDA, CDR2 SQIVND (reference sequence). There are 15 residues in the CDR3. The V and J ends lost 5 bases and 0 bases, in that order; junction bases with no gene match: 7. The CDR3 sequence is CASSVAGDSSYEQYF. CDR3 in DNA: TGTGCCAGTAGTGTGGCGGGGGACTCCTCCTACGAGCAGTACTTC. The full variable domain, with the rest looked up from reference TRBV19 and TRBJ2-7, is DGGITQSPKYLFRKEGQNVTLSCEQNLNHDAMYWYRQDPGQGLRLIYYSQIVNDFQKGDIAEGYSVSREKKESFPLTVTSAQKNPTAFYLCASSVAGDSSYEQYFGPGTRLTVT.

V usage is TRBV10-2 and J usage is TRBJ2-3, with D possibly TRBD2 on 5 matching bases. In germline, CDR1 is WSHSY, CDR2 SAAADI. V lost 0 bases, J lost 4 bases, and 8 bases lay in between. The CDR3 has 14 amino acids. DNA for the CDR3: TGCGCCAGCAGTGAGTCATCGGGGTCAGATACGCAGTATTTT. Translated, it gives CASSESSGSDTQYF.

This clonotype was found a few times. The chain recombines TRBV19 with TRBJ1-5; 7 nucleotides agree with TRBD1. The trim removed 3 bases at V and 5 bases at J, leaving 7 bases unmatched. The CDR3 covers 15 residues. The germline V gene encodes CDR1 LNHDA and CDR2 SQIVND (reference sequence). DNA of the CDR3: TGTGCCAGTAGTATGATCCAGGGGGACCATCAGCCCCAGCATTTT. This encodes CASSMIQGDHQPQHF.

Here the CDR3 reads CASSLSRPGYSYNEQFF. The CDR3 nucleotides are TGTGCCAGCAGCTTATCTAGACCGGGATACTCCTACAATGAGCAGTTCTTC. The chain carries TRBV7-6 and TRBJ2-1; possibly TRBD2 for D (5 bases). The germline CDR1 and CDR2 sequences are SGHVS and FNYEAQ. The CDR3 has 17 amino acids. The V end lost 2 bases, the J end lost 0 bases, and 14 bases lay between the germline ends.

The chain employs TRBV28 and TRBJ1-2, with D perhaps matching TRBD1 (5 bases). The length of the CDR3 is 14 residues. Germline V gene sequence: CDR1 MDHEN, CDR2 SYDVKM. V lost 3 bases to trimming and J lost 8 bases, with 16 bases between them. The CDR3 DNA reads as TGTGCCAGCAGTTTGGGGGGGAACAATGGAGGCTACACCTTC. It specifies CASSLGGNNGGYTF.

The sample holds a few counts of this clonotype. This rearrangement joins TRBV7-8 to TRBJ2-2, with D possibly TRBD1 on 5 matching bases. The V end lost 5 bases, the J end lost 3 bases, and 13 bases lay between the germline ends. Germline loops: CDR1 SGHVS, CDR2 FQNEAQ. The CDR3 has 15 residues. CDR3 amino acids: CASSPGWGDTGELFF. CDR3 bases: TGTGCCAGCAGCCCAGGGTGGGGTGACACCGGGGAGCTGTTTTTT.

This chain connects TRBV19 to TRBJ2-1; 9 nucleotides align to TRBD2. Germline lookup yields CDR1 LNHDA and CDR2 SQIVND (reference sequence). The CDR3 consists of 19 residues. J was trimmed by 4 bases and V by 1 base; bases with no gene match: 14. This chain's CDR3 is CASSIVGRGSGSPYNEQFF. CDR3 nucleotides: TGTGCCAGTAGTATAGTCGGCAGAGGTAGCGGGAGCCCATACAATGAGCAGTTCTTC.

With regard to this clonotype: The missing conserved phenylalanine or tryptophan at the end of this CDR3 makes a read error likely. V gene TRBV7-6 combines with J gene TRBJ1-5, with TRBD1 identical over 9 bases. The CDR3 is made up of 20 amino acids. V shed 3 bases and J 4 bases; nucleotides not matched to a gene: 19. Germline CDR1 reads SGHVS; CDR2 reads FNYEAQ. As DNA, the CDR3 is TGTGCCAGCAGCTTCTTCGGGACAGGGCCTCTAAACGGTGGGAATCAGCCCCAGCATTCT. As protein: CASSFFGTGPLNGGNQPQHS.

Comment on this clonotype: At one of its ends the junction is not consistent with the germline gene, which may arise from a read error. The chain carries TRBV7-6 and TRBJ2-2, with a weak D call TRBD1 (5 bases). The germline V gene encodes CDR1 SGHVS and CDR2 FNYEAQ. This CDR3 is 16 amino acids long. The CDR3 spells CASKLGAPGNTGELFF. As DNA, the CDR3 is TGTGCTAGCAAGCTTGGGGCACCAGGGAACACCGGGGAGCTGTTTTTT.

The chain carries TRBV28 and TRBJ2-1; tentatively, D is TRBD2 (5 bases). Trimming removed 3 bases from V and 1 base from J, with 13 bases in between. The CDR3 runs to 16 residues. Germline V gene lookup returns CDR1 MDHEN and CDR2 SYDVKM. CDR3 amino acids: CASSLLTGKSYNEQFF. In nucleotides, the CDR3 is TGTGCCAGCAGTTTGCTAACGGGAAAATCCTACAATGAGCAGTTCTTC.

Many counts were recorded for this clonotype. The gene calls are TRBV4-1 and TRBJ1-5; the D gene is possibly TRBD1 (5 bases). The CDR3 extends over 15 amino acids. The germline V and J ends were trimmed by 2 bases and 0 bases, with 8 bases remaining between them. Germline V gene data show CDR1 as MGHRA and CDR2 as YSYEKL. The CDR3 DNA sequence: TGCGCCAGCAGCCAACGACAGAATAGCAATCAGCCCCAGCATTTT. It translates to CASSQRQNSNQPQHF.

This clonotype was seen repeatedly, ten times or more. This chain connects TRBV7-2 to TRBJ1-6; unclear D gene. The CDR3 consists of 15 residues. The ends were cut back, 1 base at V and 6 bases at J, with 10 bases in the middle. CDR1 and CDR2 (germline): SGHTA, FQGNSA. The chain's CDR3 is CASSLVRHINSPLHF. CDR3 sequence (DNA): TGTGCCAGCAGCTTAGTTCGCCACATTAATTCACCCCTCCACTTT.

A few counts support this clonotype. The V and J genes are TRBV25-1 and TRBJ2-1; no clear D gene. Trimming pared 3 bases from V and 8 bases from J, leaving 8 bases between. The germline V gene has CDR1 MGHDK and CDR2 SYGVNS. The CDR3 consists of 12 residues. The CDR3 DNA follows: TGTGCCAGCAGTGATGTGGGATATGAGCAGTTCTTC. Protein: CASSDVGYEQFF.